These 18 T cell receptor beta chains originate from one sample sequenced in a study of cytomegalovirus exposure and HLA in healthy donors. Primers: 60 Vbeta forward and 13 Jbeta reverse. TCRdb's table, derived via immunoSEQ multiplex PCR, lists solely in-frame clones and lacks some. The sample holds about 140,000 clones, approximately 79% seen once. The sequenced sample consisted of PBMCs. All receptors derive from a woman aged 25 to 39 in good health and CMV-seronegative.

CDR3 in amino acids: CASSASGSGNTIYF. The CDR3, as DNA: TGTGCCAGCAGTGCAAGCGGCTCTGGAAACACCATATATTTT. This chain connects TRBV2 to TRBJ1-3; D remains unclear. V was cut by 4 bases and J by 0 bases, with 7 bases left in between. The germline CDR1 and CDR2 sequences are SNHLY and FYNNEI. The CDR3 is 14 residues long.

This chain joins TRBV23-1 and TRBJ2-7; 8 bases map to TRBD1. TRBV23-1 qualifies as an ORF whose function is uncertain. The CDR3 extends over 18 amino acids. After removal of 0 bases from V and 5 bases from J, the junction contained 15 bases not matched to a gene. CDR3 protein: CASSQSTGATPRTNEQYF. In nucleotides, the CDR3 is TGCGCCAGCAGTCAATCGACAGGGGCGACTCCGAGGACCAACGAGCAGTACTTC.

J is TRBJ2-5 and V is TRBV27, with D perhaps TRBD2 (6 bases). The CDR3 is made up of 14 amino acids. V gave up 5 bases and J gave up 2 bases, with 12 bases separating them. Germline CDR1 MNHEY, CDR2 SMNVEV (reference sequence). CDR3 nucleotides: TGTGCCAGCAGTGGGGGACTGATTCAAGAGACCCAGTACTTC. Translation: CASSGGLIQETQYF.

This clone came up once. This chain uses TRBV6-1 with TRBJ1-2; maybe TRBD1 (6 bases). Germline CDR1 and CDR2: MNHNS and SASEGT. V was trimmed by 2 bases and J by 5 bases, leaving 15 bases between them. This CDR3 contains 15 residues. The CDR3 DNA reads TGTGCCAGCAGTGAAATCGGCAGGGGAGGGTATGGCTACACCTTC. The encoded protein is CASSEIGRGGYGYTF.

This clone was observed a handful of times. The chain links TRBV28 to TRBJ1-2; D is unclear. Trimming shortened V by 2 bases and J by 8 bases, and 12 bases separated the two germline ends. Germline CDR1 and CDR2: MDHEN and SYDVKM. CDR3 size: 13 residues. The CDR3 region has the DNA TGTGCCAGCAGTTTAATAAAGTTTCGGGGCTACACCTTC. Protein sequence: CASSLIKFRGYTF.

The chain joins TRBV6-5 to TRBJ1-1; D unresolved. V lost 5 bases, J lost 5 bases, and 15 bases lay in between. CDR3 length: 14 residues. CDR1 is MNHEY, CDR2 SVGAGI, per germline. CDR3 bases: TGTGCCAGCAGTGCACGGGTATCAAGGACTGAAGCTTTCTTT. Its translation: CASSARVSRTEAFF.

This clone was picked up one time. This chain uses TRBV7-2 with TRBJ1-1; 11 bases agree with TRBD1. The junction had 4 bases not matched to a gene; V was cut back by 7 bases and J by 0 bases. Germline assignment: CDR1 SGHTA and CDR2 FQGNSA. The CDR3 spans 15 residues. The CDR3 sequence: CASTGQGALNTEAFF. The CDR3 nucleotides are TGTGCCAGCACAGGACAGGGGGCCTTGAACACTGAAGCTTTCTTT.

The chain links TRBV14 to TRBJ1-2, with no clear D. The CDR3 has 12 residues. V dropped 2 bases and J dropped 8 bases, with 9 bases sitting between them. Per the germline V gene, CDR1 is SGHDN and CDR2 is FVKESK. CDR3 protein: CASSQFLRGYTF. In DNA form, the CDR3 reads TGTGCCAGCAGCCAATTTCTACGAGGCTACACCTTC.

The chain uses TRBV5-1 and TRBJ1-1; 9 bases align to TRBD1. From germline, CDR1 is SGHRS and CDR2 YFSETQ. This CDR3 region has 17 residues. After removal of 0 bases from V and 2 bases from J, the junction contained 8 bases not matched to a gene. CDR3 region: CASSLVPGQGGNTEAFF. The DNA of the CDR3 is TGCGCCAGCAGCTTGGTCCCGGGACAGGGAGGAAACACTGAAGCTTTCTTT. The variable domain in full, with the rest retrieved from reference TRBV5-1 and TRBJ1-1, is KAGVTQTPRYLIKTRGQQVTLSCSPISGHRSVSWYQQTPGQGLQFLFEYFSETQRNKGNFPGRFSGRQFSNSRSEMNVSTLELGDSALYLCASSLVPGQGGNTEAFFGQGTRLTVV.

The chain recombines TRBV5-1 with TRBJ2-1; 14 nucleotides agree with TRBD2. This CDR3 comprises 20 residues. V was clipped by 2 bases and J by 0 bases; unmatched bases: 10. From germline, CDR1 is SGHRS and CDR2 YFSETQ. Written as DNA, the CDR3 is TGCGCCAGCAGCTTCACTCCGGGACTAGCGGGGGTCAGCTCCTACAATGAGCAGTTCTTC. Protein: CASSFTPGLAGVSSYNEQFF.

The chain is built from TRBV27 and TRBJ2-2, with 11 bases matching TRBD1. Germline trimming cut 2 bases from V and 6 bases from J; bases unmatched to any gene: 5. The CDR3 has 16 amino acids. The V gene's germline CDR1 is MNHEY and CDR2 SMNVEV (reference sequence). CDR3: CASSLPGQGAPGELFF. The DNA for the CDR3 is TGTGCCAGCAGTTTACCCGGACAGGGGGCCCCCGGGGAGCTGTTTTTT.

This clone was counted a few times. CDR3 amino acids: CATSRDRGDGANVLTF. The CDR3 DNA sequence: TGTGCCACCAGCAGAGATCGGGGGGACGGGGCCAACGTCCTGACTTTC. The chain recombines TRBV15 with TRBJ2-6; 7 bases agree with TRBD2. Germline CDR1 reads LNHNV; CDR2 reads YYDKDF (reference sequence). The V gene end was trimmed by 0 bases and the J gene end by 4 bases; junction bases not matched to a gene: 3. The CDR3 consists of 16 residues.

The chain couples TRBV7-9 to TRBJ2-3; 7 bases agree with TRBD2. Germline V gives CDR1 SEHNR, CDR2 FQNEAQ (reference sequence). V was pared by 5 bases and J by 0 bases, with 8 bases of the junction left unmatched. CDR3 length: 16 amino acids. In DNA, the CDR3 is TGTGCCAGCAGCCCCGGCTTGGGAGGGAGCACAGATACGCAGTATTTT. Translating gives CASSPGLGGSTDTQYF. Together with reference TRBV7-9 and TRBJ2-3, the CDR3 gives the full variable domain: DTGVSQNPRHKITKRGQNVTFRCDPISEHNRLYWYRQTLGQGPEFLTYFQNEAQLEKSRLLSDRFSAERPKGSFSTLEIQRTEQGDSAMYLCASSPGLGGSTDTQYFGPGTRLTVL.

The chain uses TRBV6-1 and TRBJ1-2; 9 bases are shared with TRBD1. V dropped 6 bases and J dropped 9; count of bases not matched to a gene: 8. This CDR3 is 13 amino acids long. The germline CDR1 and CDR2 sequences are MNHNS and SASEGT. Here the CDR3 reads CASRALDRGRYTF. For the CDR3, the DNA is TGTGCCAGCAGGGCCCTGGACAGGGGACGCTACACCTTC.

This chain uses TRBV27 with TRBJ1-5; a possible D gene is TRBD1 (6 bases). V dropped 6 bases and J dropped 5 bases, with 8 bases sitting between them. This CDR3 spans 12 amino acids. The germline V gene encodes CDR1 MNHEY and CDR2 SMNVEV (reference sequence). CDR3 sequence reads: CASRTGDQPQHF. In DNA form, the CDR3 reads TGTGCCAGCAGGACAGGAGATCAGCCCCAGCATTTT.

The rearrangement links TRBV6-1 to TRBJ1-3; possibly TRBD1 for D (5 bases). The CDR3 has 15 amino acids. Trimming took off 1 base at V and 0 bases at J, with 7 bases between the two ends. Germline lookup yields CDR1 MNHNS and CDR2 SASEGT. The CDR3 sequence: CASSEEGLSGNTIYF. CDR3 coding DNA: TGTGCCAGCAGTGAAGAGGGACTCTCTGGAAACACCATATATTTT.

The CDR3 coding sequence is TGTGCCAGCCGCAAAATTGACAGTCTAGAAGCTTTCTTT. Its protein is CASRKIDSLEAFF. J is TRBJ1-1 and V is TRBV13, with a tentative D call TRBD1 (5 bases). CDR1 PRHDT and CDR2 FYEKMQ come from the germline V gene (reference sequence). This CDR3 spans 13 amino acids. V was trimmed by 8 bases and J by 8 bases, leaving 18 bases between them.

The chain has TRBV19 and TRBJ1-2, with 7 positions matching TRBD1. J lost 4 bases, V lost 4 bases, and 9 bases had no gene match. The CDR3 runs to 15 residues. Looked up from germline, CDR1 is LNHDA and CDR2 is SQIVND (reference sequence). The CDR3 nucleotides read TGTGCCAGTAGTACGGGGACAGTTCCTTTCTATGGCTACACCTTC. Its translation is CASSTGTVPFYGYTF.